The clone carrying this T cell receptor (beta chain) was recorded a few times. Its antigen is undetermined. This record belongs to a study of STAT3 mutations in large granular lymphocyte leukemia. Regarding the study as a whole: At least one immunodominant TCR beta clonotype appeared in every T-cell large granular lymphocyte leukemia patient.

TCRdb keeps only in-frame clones here, not all; method: immunoSEQ multiplex PCR. The sample holds about 4,000 clones; roughly 87% are singletons and the top ten take about 83%. The CDR3 loop spans 15 amino acids. Trimming at V came to 2 bases and at J to 4 bases, leaving 8 bases not matched to a gene. Germline V gene lookup returns CDR1 SGHVS and CDR2 FQNEAQ. The source is a boy between 10 and 17 years old with T-cell large granular lymphocyte leukemia. Some clones in this sample may be carry-over from other donors' samples. Sequenced material: peripheral blood mononuclear cells. The rearrangement joins TRBV7-8 to TRBJ2-7; TRBD2 agrees at 7 bases. DNA of the CDR3: TGTGCCAGCAGCTTATCTTTGGGACTACCTTACGAGCAGTACTTC. Translated: CASSLSLGLPYEQYF. The full variable domain, its missing parts supplied by reference TRBV7-8 and TRBJ2-7, is GAGVSQSPRYKVAKRGQDVALRCDPISGHVSLFWYQQALGQGPEFLTYFQNEAQLDKSGLPSDRFFAERPEGSVSTLKIQRTQQEDSAVYLCASSLSLGLPYEQYFGPGTRLTVT.